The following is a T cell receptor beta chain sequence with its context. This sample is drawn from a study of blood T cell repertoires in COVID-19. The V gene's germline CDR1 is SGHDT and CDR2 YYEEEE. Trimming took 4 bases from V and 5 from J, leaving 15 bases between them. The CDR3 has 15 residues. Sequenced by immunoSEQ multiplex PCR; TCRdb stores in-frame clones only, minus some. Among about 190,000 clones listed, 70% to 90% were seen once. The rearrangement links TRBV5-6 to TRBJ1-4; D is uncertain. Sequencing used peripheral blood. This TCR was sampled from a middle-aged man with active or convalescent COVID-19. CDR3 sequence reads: CASSPSGRRNEKLFF. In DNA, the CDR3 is TGTGCCAGCAGCCCCAGCGGGAGACGAAATGAAAAACTGTTTTTT. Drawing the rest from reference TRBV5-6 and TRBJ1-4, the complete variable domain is DAGVTQSPTHLIKTRGQQVTLRCSPKSGHDTVSWYQQALGQGPQFIFQYYEEEERQRGNFPDRFSGHQFPNYSSELNVNALLLGDSALYLCASSPSGRRNEKLFFGSGTQLSVL.